This T cell receptor beta chain emerged from a study of regulatory T cells in long-lasting Graves disease. The sample holds a few counts of this clonotype. Trimming stripped 0 bases from V and 0 bases from J, with 10 bases between. The germline V gene has CDR1 SGHDT and CDR2 YYEEEE. The CDR3 is 16 amino acids. iRepertoire HTBI primers and Arm-PCR of CDR3 regions built TCR beta libraries. TCRdb re-called the multiplex PCR reads with MiXCR, one entry per CDR3 protein. Of 400,000 to 500,000 distinct CDR3 sequences listed, 14% are singletons. Noted time point: newly diagnosed GD, antithyroid drugs for less than 3 months. PBMC RNA served as the TCR library source. This sample also appeared in a second study, on T cells in Graves' hyperthyroidism and ophthalmopathy.

This sequence was found in a woman aged 50 to 60 with Graves disease. The chain links TRBV5-6 to TRBJ1-5; no definite D call. This sample comprised peripheral blood mononuclear cells (PBMCs), obtained at new diagnosis, from a patient treated with antithyroid drugs. The CDR3 here is CASSLAGRYSNQPQHF. The CDR3 DNA reads TGTGCCAGCAGCTTGGCGGGTCGCTATAGCAATCAGCCCCAGCATTTT.